This is a list of T cell receptor beta chains from one sample in a study of blood T cell repertoires in COVID-19. Profiled with immunoSEQ multiplex PCR; TCRdb holds only in-frame clones, not every one. In the table there are 150,000 or so clones, 80% to 90% of which are singletons. Material: peripheral blood. Receptors originate from an older woman with COVID-19, enrolled during active disease. CDR3s include the opening cysteine and the closing phenylalanine or tryptophan. A D gene is named only where the DNA matches it firmly. Expanded clones are given a class, and other clones once, few, many or no size at all.

J,length,V,D,size,CDR3,DNA
TRBJ2-7,14,TRBV28,-,-,CASSSPMLSYEQYF,TGTGCCAGCAGTTCCCCCATGCTGAGCTACGAGCAGTACTTC
TRBJ2-7,16,TRBV18,TRBD1,-,CASSLTGTAQIYEQYF,TGTGCCAGCTCACTGACAGGGACAGCCCAAATCTACGAGCAGTACTTC
TRBJ2-2,13,TRBV27,-,once,CASSLARGGELFF,TGTGCCAGCAGTTTAGCCCGGGGCGGGGAGCTGTTTTTT
TRBJ1-1,11,TRBV10-1,TRBD1,few,CASIRQGEAFF,TGCGCCAGCATAAGACAGGGGGAAGCTTTCTTT
TRBJ2-3,15,TRBV5-4,TRBD1,-,CASSEDRVGTDTQYF,TGTGCCAGCAGCGAGGACAGGGTTGGAACAGATACGCAGTATTTT
TRBJ2-5,13,TRBV7-3,TRBD2,-,CASSSSGGETQYF,TGTGCCAGCAGCTCCAGCGGGGGTGAGACCCAGTACTTC
TRBJ1-1,14,TRBV11-2,-,-,CASSFQDRNTEAFF,TGTGCCAGCAGCTTTCAGGACAGGAACACTGAAGCTTTCTTT
TRBJ2-3,15,TRBV5-4,-,once,CASSLAGLAEDTQYF,TGTGCCAGCAGCTTGGCCGGGCTAGCTGAAGATACGCAGTATTTT
TRBJ2-2,15,TRBV3-1/TRBV3-2,-,-,CASSSTDINTGELFF,TGTGCCAGCAGCTCAACGGACATTAACACCGGGGAGCTGTTTTTT
TRBJ1-4,16,TRBV5-4,TRBD1,-,CASSLDRGSTNEKLFF,TGTGCCAGCAGCCTGGACAGGGGATCAACTAATGAAAAACTGTTTTTT
TRBJ1-1,11,TRBV29-1,TRBD1,-,CSVGTGGEAFF,TGCAGCGTGGGGACAGGGGGGGAAGCTTTCTTT
TRBJ1-1,15,TRBV4-3,-,-,CASSLLRMENTEAFF,TGCGCCAGCAGCCTCCTGAGGATGGAGAACACTGAAGCTTTCTTT
TRBJ1-4,13,TRBV5-1,-,few,CASSTSGAEKLFF,TGCGCCAGCAGCACGTCAGGGGCTGAAAAACTGTTTTTT
TRBJ2-3,19,TRBV5-1,-,-,CASSLASLFTLVRSDTQYF,TGCGCCAGCAGCTTGGCCTCCCTGTTCACTCTAGTGCGATCAGATACGCAGTATTTT
TRBJ1-6,16,TRBV6-1,TRBD1,-,CASSEGPDRGNSPLHF,TGTGCCAGCAGTGAAGGCCCGGACAGGGGTAATTCACCCCTCCACTTT
TRBJ2-3,20,TRBV9,TRBD1,-,CASSVSDRGLGFYSTDTQYF,TGTGCCAGCAGCGTAAGTGACAGGGGGTTAGGTTTTTACTCCACAGATACGCAGTATTTT
TRBJ1-5,15,TRBV6-5,TRBD1,-,CASRPDRDGNQPQHF,TGTGCCAGCAGGCCGGACAGGGATGGCAATCAGCCCCAGCATTTT
TRBJ2-2,16,TRBV11-3,TRBD1,-,CASSLVGGTSTGELFF,TGTGCCAGCAGCTTAGTAGGGGGCACTAGCACCGGGGAGCTGTTTTTT
TRBJ1-1,14,TRBV5-4,TRBD1,-,CASRPGGADTEAFF,TGTGCCAGCAGGCCAGGGGGTGCGGACACTGAAGCTTTCTTT
TRBJ2-3,15,TRBV7-3,TRBD1,-,CASSLMGQGTDTQYF,TGTGCCAGCAGCTTAATGGGACAGGGAACAGATACGCAGTATTTT
TRBJ2-7,15,TRBV6-2/TRBV6-3,TRBD2,once,CASSYSGGDSYEQYF,TGTGCCAGCAGTTACTCGGGGGGGGATTCGTACGAGCAGTACTTC
TRBJ2-3,14,TRBV27,-,-,CASRIADATDTQYF,TGTGCCAGCAGGATAGCGGACGCCACAGATACGCAGTATTTT
TRBJ1-1,16,TRBV5-4,TRBD1,-,CASSPGQGDLGTEAFF,TGTGCCAGCAGCCCCGGACAGGGCGATCTAGGCACTGAAGCTTTCTTT
TRBJ2-7,16,TRBV4-1,TRBD1,-,CASSQESRDRDYEQYF,TGCGCCAGCAGCCAAGAGTCGCGGGACAGGGACTACGAGCAGTACTTC
TRBJ2-5,16,TRBV19,TRBD1,-,CASSTRGARGSETQYF,TGTGCCAGTAGTACTCGAGGGGCCAGGGGGTCAGAGACCCAGTACTTC
TRBJ2-2,15,TRBV6-5,-,-,CASSPRQANTGELFF,TGTGCCAGCAGTCCTAGACAGGCGAACACCGGGGAGCTGTTTTTT
TRBJ1-1,17,TRBV6-6,TRBD1,-,CASSRRQGATLNTEAFF,TGTGCCAGCAGTCGGAGACAGGGAGCTACTCTGAACACTGAAGCTTTCTTT
TRBJ2-5,15,TRBV6-1,-,few,CASSEPHRRTYDQYF,TGTGCCAGCAGTGAGCCCCATAGGAGGACGTATGACCAGTACTTC
TRBJ2-7,14,TRBV2,-,-,CASRGQGVSYEQYF,TGTGCCAGCAGGGGGCAGGGCGTCTCCTACGAGCAGTACTTC
TRBJ1-5,15,TRBV5-1,-,-,CASSLTPNSNQPQHF,TGCGCCAGCAGCTTGACACCAAATAGCAATCAGCCCCAGCATTTT
TRBJ1-6,21,TRBV24-1,TRBD1,-,CATSDDDREGFQSSYNSPLHF,TGTGCCACCAGTGATGATGACAGGGAAGGGTTCCAAAGCTCCTATAATTCACCCCTCCACTTT
TRBJ1-2,15,TRBV28,TRBD1,-,CASRKRQGTNYGYTF,TGTGCCAGCAGGAAGAGACAGGGGACTAACTATGGCTACACCTTC
TRBJ2-2,16,TRBV3-1/TRBV3-2,-,-,CASSQVNSPNTGELFF,TGTGCCAGCAGCCAAGTAAATAGCCCGAACACCGGGGAGCTGTTTTTT
TRBJ1-4,14,TRBV2,-,-,CASIVPGGSEKLFF,TGTGCCAGCATTGTTCCGGGGGGCTCGGAAAAACTGTTTTTT
TRBJ1-6,18,TRBV30,-,once,CAWSVPGGYSSYNSPLHF,TGTGCCTGGAGTGTGCCGGGGGGCTACAGCTCCTATAATTCACCCCTCCACTTT
TRBJ2-1,15,TRBV9,TRBD1,-,CASGTTGWIGDEQFF,TGTGCCAGCGGCACGACAGGGTGGATAGGGGATGAGCAGTTCTTC
TRBJ2-1,17,TRBV5-6,TRBD1,-,CASSLRLGQGLYNEQFF,TGTGCCAGCAGCTTGCGATTGGGACAGGGGCTTTACAATGAGCAGTTCTTC
TRBJ1-4,16,TRBV9,-,-,CASSPYRGGEGEKLFF,TGTGCCAGCAGCCCCTATCGGGGAGGGGAGGGCGAAAAACTGTTTTTT
TRBJ2-2,15,TRBV10-3,TRBD2,-,CAISLAGGPTGELFF,TGTGCCATCAGCCTAGCGGGGGGCCCCACCGGGGAGCTGTTTTTT